The text below deals with one T cell receptor beta chain. Other DNA sequences in the same sample also yield this CDR3. This sample was included in a study of sequential checkpoint blockade in melanoma. Treatment here: randomized to nivolumab then ipilimumab (arm A) or the reverse (arm B). Sorted cells were live CD3+CD8+, lacking CD19 and CD56, from PBMCs. TCRdb's table, derived via immunoSEQ multiplex PCR, lists solely in-frame clones and lacks some. The sample lists 35,000 to 40,000 clones, about nine tenths occurring once. The CDR3 has 18 amino acids. CDR1 is LNHDA, CDR2 SQIVND, per germline (reference sequence). Trimming cost V 3 bases and J 0 bases, with 21 bases left between them.

The chain carries TRBV19 and TRBJ2-7, with D possibly matching TRBD1 (7 bases). Source: CD8+ T cells sorted from blood (inferred from file names), taken from a patient given nivolumab and ipilimumab in sequence. This TCR was sampled from a human donor with melanoma. CDR3 DNA: TGTGCCAGTAGTATGGAGGGGGCGGTAAGCCCTCACTCCTACGAGCAGTACTTC. It is translated as CASSMEGAVSPHSYEQYF.